This TCR beta chain was found in a study of T cells after yellow fever vaccination. Study results and limitations: Most clones from primary vaccination were detected again post-booster (around 96% CD4, about 85% CD8).

This clonotype was seen at least ten times. The antigen is not known. The authors made TCR cDNA by 5'RACE template switching, adding a universal primer site and UMIs. TCRdb ran MiXCR on the 5' RACE reads and lists one entry per CDR3 protein. The sample holds approximately 340,000 distinct CDR3 sequences; 8.7% are singletons and the top ten take more than 15%. Germline loops: CDR1 GTSNPN, CDR2 SVGIG (reference sequence). The CDR3 contains 14 residues. V lost 4 bases and J lost 0, with 9 bases in between. The sequence derives from a man aged 18 to 29 who received the YFV17D yellow fever vaccine. Source: PBMCs, taken on the day of the first yellow fever vaccination. The chain links TRBV30 to TRBJ2-2; possibly TRBD1 for D (5 bases). CDR3 residues: CAWTQGANTGELFF. DNA for the CDR3: TGTGCCTGGACCCAGGGTGCGAACACCGGGGAGCTGTTTTTT.